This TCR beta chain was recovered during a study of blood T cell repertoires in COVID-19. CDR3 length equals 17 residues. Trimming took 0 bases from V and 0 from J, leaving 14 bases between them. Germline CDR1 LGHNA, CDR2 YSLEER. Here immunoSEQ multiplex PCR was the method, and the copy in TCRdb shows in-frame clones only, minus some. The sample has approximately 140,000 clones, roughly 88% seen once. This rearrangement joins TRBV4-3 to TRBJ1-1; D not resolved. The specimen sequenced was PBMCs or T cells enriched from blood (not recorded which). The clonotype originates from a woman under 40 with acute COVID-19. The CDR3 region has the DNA TGCGCCAGCAGCCAAGACGACCTAGACCCCATGAACACTGAAGCTTTCTTT. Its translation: CASSQDDLDPMNTEAFF.